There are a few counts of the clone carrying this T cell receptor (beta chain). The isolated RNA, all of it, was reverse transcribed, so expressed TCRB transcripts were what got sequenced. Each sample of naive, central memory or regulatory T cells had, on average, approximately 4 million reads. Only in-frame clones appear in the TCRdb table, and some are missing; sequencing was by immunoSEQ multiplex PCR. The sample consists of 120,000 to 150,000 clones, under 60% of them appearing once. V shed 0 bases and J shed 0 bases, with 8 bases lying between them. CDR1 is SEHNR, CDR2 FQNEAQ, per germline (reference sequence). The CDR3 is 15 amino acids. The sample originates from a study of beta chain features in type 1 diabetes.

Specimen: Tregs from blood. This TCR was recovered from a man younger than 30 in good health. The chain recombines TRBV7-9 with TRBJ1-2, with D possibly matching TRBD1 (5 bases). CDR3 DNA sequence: TGTGCCAGCAGCTTAGCGGGGCGAGCTAACTATGGCTACACCTTC. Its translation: CASSLAGRANYGYTF.